The rows below give T cell receptor beta chains drawn from one sample of a study of early T cells in non-severe SARS-CoV-2 infection. TCRdb analysed the 5' RACE reads with MiXCR anew, one entry per CDR3 protein. The data contain more than 65,000 distinct CDR3 sequences, 3.5% to 6% of them singletons. Sequenced material: whole blood, taken at baseline. These receptors came from an adult who was a healthcare worker with PCR-confirmed SARS-CoV-2 infection or an uninfected control (not recorded which). The donor label of this sample is uncertain. Each CDR3 is given with its conserved first and last residue. Fields, in order: V gene, D gene, clone size, J gene, CDR3 DNA, CDR3 protein. The D gene is left open where the match is weak. Size values are once, few and many counts, or a class for expanded clones, and some rows have none.

V: TRBV4-3; D: -; size: many; J: TRBJ1-5; DNA: TGCGCCAGCAGCCAAGTCCTCGCAGGGCTTAATCAGCCCCAGCATTTT; CDR3: CASSQVLAGLNQPQHF
V: TRBV2; D: TRBD2; size: few; J: TRBJ2-3; DNA: TGTGCCAGCAGTGGGGGTAGCGGGGGCCTCACAGATACGCAGTATTTT; CDR3: CASSGGSGGLTDTQYF
V: TRBV3-1; D: -; size: -; J: TRBJ2-5; DNA: TGTGCCAGCAGCCAGGTTCGAGAGACCCAGTACTTC; CDR3: CASSQVRETQYF
V: TRBV11-2; D: -; size: few; J: TRBJ1-2; DNA: TGTGCCAGCAGCTCCACGTATGGAGGCTACACCTTC; CDR3: CASSSTYGGYTF
V: TRBV7-8; D: -; size: many; J: TRBJ1-6; DNA: TGTGCCAGCAGCTTAGAAGGGTTGTTGAATTCACCCCTCCACTTT; CDR3: CASSLEGLLNSPLHF
V: TRBV6-6; D: TRBD1; size: many; J: TRBJ1-2; DNA: TGTGCCAGCAGTTACCCCGGACAGGGCGACGGCTACACCTTC; CDR3: CASSYPGQGDGYTF
V: TRBV11-2; D: TRBD1; size: -; J: TRBJ1-5; DNA: TGTGCCAGCAGCCGAAGACAGGGGCCTAATCAGCCCCAGCATTTT; CDR3: CASSRRQGPNQPQHF
V: TRBV12-3/TRBV12-4; D: TRBD2; size: -; J: TRBJ2-1; DNA: TGTGCCAGCAGTTTAGCGGGAGCGGGGCCTTACAATGAGCAGTTCTTC; CDR3: CASSLAGAGPYNEQFF
V: TRBV6-4; D: TRBD1; size: few; J: TRBJ1-1; DNA: TGTGCCAGCAGTGAACAGGGGGCGGGGAAGGCTTTCTTT; CDR3: CASSEQGAGKAFF
V: TRBV6-1; D: TRBD1; size: -; J: TRBJ2-2; DNA: TGTGCCAGCAGTAAAGGACAGGGGGCTGGAACCGGGGAGCTGTTTTTT; CDR3: CASSKGQGAGTGELFF
V: TRBV7-9; D: -; size: few; J: TRBJ1-1; DNA: TGTGCCAGCAGCTCTTCCGGACGGCGGGGCACTGAAGCTTTCTTT; CDR3: CASSSSGRRGTEAFF
V: TRBV18; D: -; size: many; J: TRBJ1-1; DNA: TGTGCCAGCTCACCGGAGCAGACCCTAACCACTGAAGCTTTCTTT; CDR3: CASSPEQTLTTEAFF
V: TRBV29-1; D: -; size: many; J: TRBJ1-1; DNA: TGCAGCGTTGGGCAGGGACCTGAAGCTTTCTTT; CDR3: CSVGQGPEAFF
V: TRBV6-1; D: -; size: -; J: TRBJ2-2; DNA: TGTGCCAGCAGTGATTACGACAGGTCGAACACCGGGGAGCTGTTTTTT; CDR3: CASSDYDRSNTGELFF
V: TRBV6-2/TRBV6-3; D: -; size: -; J: TRBJ2-5; DNA: TGTGCCAGCCGCGGGACAGACTATACGGAGACCCAGTACTTC; CDR3: CASRGTDYTETQYF
V: TRBV6-5; D: TRBD1; size: many; J: TRBJ2-1; DNA: TGTGCCAGCAGGACCGGGACAGGGGCCTACAATGAGCAGTTCTTC; CDR3: CASRTGTGAYNEQFF
V: TRBV6-2/TRBV6-3; D: TRBD1; size: -; J: TRBJ2-2; DNA: TGTGCCAGCAGTTCCCGGGACAGCTGGAACACCGGGGAGCTGTTTTTT; CDR3: CASSSRDSWNTGELFF
V: TRBV11-2; D: -; size: many; J: TRBJ1-3; DNA: TGTGCCAGCAGCTTAACCCCTTTAACCTCTGGAAACACCATATATTTT; CDR3: CASSLTPLTSGNTIYF
V: TRBV6-2/TRBV6-3; D: -; size: many; J: TRBJ1-4; DNA: TGTGCCAGCAGTTACTCGAGTGTGTTCTGGGAGGCAACTAATGAAAAACTGTTTTTT; CDR3: CASSYSSVFWEATNEKLFF
V: TRBV3-1; D: TRBD1; size: few; J: TRBJ2-5; DNA: TGTGCCAGCAGCGCAATGACAGGGGGCCGGGAGACCCAGTACTTC; CDR3: CASSAMTGGRETQYF
V: TRBV10-3; D: -; size: many; J: TRBJ1-5; DNA: TGTGCCATCAGTGACAGGGGAAGCAATCAGCCCCAGCATTTT; CDR3: CAISDRGSNQPQHF
V: TRBV5-1; D: -; size: -; J: TRBJ2-3; DNA: TGCGCCAGCAGCTCGGGACATGGGGAGATCACAGATACGCAGTATTTT; CDR3: CASSSGHGEITDTQYF
V: TRBV9; D: -; size: many; J: TRBJ2-1; DNA: TGTGCCAGCAGCGTAAGGTCCCAGTCCAATGAGCAGTTCTTC; CDR3: CASSVRSQSNEQFF
V: TRBV6-5; D: -; size: -; J: TRBJ1-2; DNA: TGTGCCAGCAGTGACAGATATGGCTACACCTTC; CDR3: CASSDRYGYTF
V: TRBV6-4; D: -; size: many; J: TRBJ2-3; DNA: TGTGCCAGCAGTGGAGGCGCAAGCACAGATACGCAGTATTTT; CDR3: CASSGGASTDTQYF
V: TRBV11-2; D: TRBD1; size: few; J: TRBJ2-2; DNA: TGTGCCAGCAGCTCGGGACAGCTCACCGGGGAGCTGTTTTTT; CDR3: CASSSGQLTGELFF
V: TRBV28; D: TRBD1; size: few; J: TRBJ2-3; DNA: TGTGCCATGGGGCCAGGGGGCGACGCAGATACGCAGTATTTT; CDR3: CAMGPGGDADTQYF
V: TRBV28; D: -; size: -; J: TRBJ2-1; DNA: TGTGCCAGCAGTTCACGTCAGTACCGAGGAGACAATGAGCAGTTCTTC; CDR3: CASSSRQYRGDNEQFF
V: TRBV12-1; D: -; size: many; J: TRBJ2-7; DNA: TGTGCCAGCAGCCCGTCTCTAGATAAGGAGCAGTACTTC; CDR3: CASSPSLDKEQYF
V: TRBV6-6; D: TRBD1; size: many; J: TRBJ1-5; DNA: TGTGCCAGCAGTTACCCCGACAGGGGTGGAAGCAATCAGCCCCAGCATTTT; CDR3: CASSYPDRGGSNQPQHF
V: TRBV7-6; D: -; size: few; J: TRBJ2-1; DNA: TGTGCCAGCAGCCGGGGACCCCAAAGTGAGCAGTTCTTC; CDR3: CASSRGPQSEQFF
V: TRBV13; D: -; size: many; J: TRBJ2-3; DNA: TGTGCCAGCAGTAGGTTGGACTCCTATCAGTATTTT; CDR3: CASSRLDSYQYF
V: TRBV5-4; D: -; size: few; J: TRBJ2-1; DNA: TGTGCCAGCAGCTTGGCAGGGGTTGATGAGCAGTTCTTC; CDR3: CASSLAGVDEQFF
V: TRBV4-3; D: TRBD1; size: many; J: TRBJ1-6; DNA: TGCGCCAGCAGCCAAGAAGGGACAGCCCTAGGCTCACCCCTCCACTTT; CDR3: CASSQEGTALGSPLHF
V: TRBV5-1; D: TRBD1; size: many; J: TRBJ1-1; DNA: TGCGCCAGCAGCTCGGACAGGGGCGGAACTGAAGCTTTCTTT; CDR3: CASSSDRGGTEAFF